Following are 14 T cell receptor beta chains from one sample sequenced in a study of post-analysis software for immune sequencing data. General study results and limits: About 5 TRBV segments (TRBV5-6, TRBV5-1 and TRBV20-1 among them) occurred more frequently in patients than in controls.

Incorporated into the TCR beta cDNA libraries were unique molecular identifiers, which served to reduce PCR and sequencing biases. TCRdb re-derived calls from the PCR reads in MiXCR, one entry per CDR3 protein. The top ten clones hold roughly 4.4% of a sample with about 820,000 distinct CDR3 sequences, 53% of them seen once. Their antigens are not known. Material for sequencing was blood. These receptors all stem from a girl aged 10 to 17 with multiple sclerosis.

The chain's CDR3 is CSVQLLAGRRYEQFF. The CDR3 nucleotides read TGCAGCGTGCAACTACTAGCGGGGCGACGCTATGAGCAGTTCTTC. The rearrangement uses TRBV29-1 and TRBJ2-1; TRBD2 aligns across 10 bases. The CDR3 is made up of 15 amino acids. The V segment lost 6 bases and the J segment 8 bases; nucleotides outside the gene matches: 13. Germline-derived CDR1 and CDR2 are SQVTM and ANQGSEA.

This chain joins TRBV5-1 and TRBJ2-3; D is undetermined. CDR3 length: 14 amino acids. V was clipped by 0 bases and J by 4 bases, with 9 bases between them. Germline V CDR1 and CDR2: SGHRS, YFSETQ. The CDR3 region has the DNA TGCGCCAGCAGCTTGGGAAGCAACGCAGATACGCAGTATTTT. Translation gives CASSLGSNADTQYF.

The chain employs TRBV5-1 and TRBJ2-7; D may correspond to TRBD1 or TRBD2 (7 bases each). The CDR3 is 13 residues long. Deletions cut 5 bases from V and 7 bases from J, with 16 bases between. Germline CDR1 is SGHRS and CDR2 is YFSETQ. In DNA form, the CDR3 reads TGCGCCAGCAGGGAGCGGGACAGCCCAGAGCAGTACTTC. Protein: CASRERDSPEQYF.

The gene calls are TRBV7-2 and TRBJ1-5; 11 nucleotides match TRBD1. Germline loops: CDR1 SGHTA, CDR2 FQGNSA. The V and J ends lost 6 bases and 1 base, in that order; junction bases with no gene match: 8. The CDR3 covers 17 residues. CDR3: CASSEPGQGASNQPQHF. Here the CDR3 DNA reads TGTGCCAGCAGTGAACCAGGACAGGGGGCGAGCAATCAGCCCCAGCATTTT.

This clonotype was seen a handful of times. The rearrangement joins TRBV29-1 to TRBJ2-3; 8 bases are a match to TRBD2. This CDR3 has 14 residues. CDR1 is SQVTM and CDR2 is ANQGSEA in the germline V gene. V lost 6 bases and J lost 3; bases outside the gene matches: 8. CDR3 sequence: CSVAAGALTDTQYF. The CDR3 DNA follows: TGCAGCGTAGCAGCGGGAGCTCTGACAGATACGCAGTATTTT.

The V call is TRBV7-3, the J call TRBJ2-4; 8 bases map to TRBD2. V shed 4 bases and J 3 bases; nucleotides not matched to a gene: 8. The CDR3 spans 16 residues. Germline loops: CDR1 SGHTA, CDR2 FQGTGA. The CDR3 is CASSSRSGSDKNIQYF. DNA of the CDR3: TGTGCCAGCAGCTCCAGGAGCGGGAGTGACAAAAACATTCAGTACTTC.

The chain joins TRBV20-1 to TRBJ2-7, with no clear D. Looked up from germline, CDR1 is DFQATT and CDR2 is SNEGSKA (reference sequence). There are 14 residues in the CDR3. V gave up 0 bases and J gave up 5 bases, with 14 bases separating them. The CDR3 DNA reads as TGCAGTGCTAGAGATGGGGTCCATTTGGACGAGCAGTACTTC. It yields the protein CSARDGVHLDEQYF.

The J gene is TRBJ2-7, the V gene TRBV15; 11 bases are shared with TRBD2. The J segment lost 0 bases and the V segment lost 0 bases, leaving 4 bases of the junction unmatched. The CDR3 spans 17 residues. Germline CDR1 and CDR2: LNHNV and YYDKDF (reference sequence). CDR3 residues: CATSRELAGAYSYEQYF. DNA of the CDR3: TGTGCCACCAGCAGAGAACTAGCGGGGGCCTACTCCTACGAGCAGTACTTC.

The CDR3 sequence: CATSSYPGGYTF. Written as DNA, the CDR3 is TGTGCCACCAGCAGCTATCCGGGCGGCTACACCTTC. V usage is TRBV15 and J usage is TRBJ1-2; D not certain. The CDR3 is 12 residues long. The germline gives CDR1 LNHNV, CDR2 YYDKDF (reference sequence). V dropped 3 bases and J dropped 8 bases, with 10 bases sitting between them.

The CDR3 coding sequence is TGTGCCATCAGTGAGTCCCAAACGGGCCCTAAGGAAGGCTACACCTTC. It specifies CAISESQTGPKEGYTF. J is TRBJ1-2 and V is TRBV10-3; the D is unclear. V was shortened by 0 bases and J by 8 bases, with 19 bases between the two germline ends. CDR3 size: 16 residues. Germline CDR1 is ENHRY and CDR2 is SYGVKD.

This clonotype has just one count. The chain combines TRBV27 with TRBJ2-7; TRBD1 aligns across 7 bases. The V gene's germline CDR1 is MNHEY and CDR2 SMNVEV (reference sequence). This CDR3 is 15 amino acids long. V was pared by 2 bases and J by 2 bases, with 6 bases of the junction left unmatched. Here the CDR3 DNA reads TGTGCCAGCAGTTTACGACAGGGTCCAACCTACGAGCAGTACTTC. The encoded protein is CASSLRQGPTYEQYF.

The chain recombines TRBV29-1 with TRBJ2-5; either TRBD1 or TRBD2 may supply D (5 bases each). V was trimmed by 4 bases and J by 5 bases, leaving 14 bases between them. The length of the CDR3 is 13 residues. Germline CDR1 SQVTM, CDR2 ANQGSEA. This chain's CDR3 is CSVVGPPGETQYF. The DNA for the CDR3 is TGCAGCGTTGTGGGGCCCCCGGGGGAGACCCAGTACTTC.

This clonotype was recorded once. The gene calls are TRBV20-1 and TRBJ2-7; TRBD2 matches at 7 bases. Per the germline V gene, CDR1 is DFQATT and CDR2 is SNEGSKA (reference sequence). V lost 3 bases and J lost 7; bases outside the gene matches: 15. The CDR3 has 15 amino acids. CDR3 protein: CSASHGGSLSREQYF. The CDR3 nucleotides read TGCAGTGCTAGCCATGGCGGGAGCCTATCTCGGGAGCAGTACTTC.

The chain joins TRBV5-1 to TRBJ2-4; 7 bases map to TRBD2. The last part of the DNA fits TRBJ2-7 better; the J call may be wrong. This CDR3 has 16 residues. CDR1 and CDR2 from the germline V gene are SGHRS and YFSETQ. The CDR3 region has the DNA TGCGCCAGCAGCTTGACTCTTCGGGGGAGCGGGGACGAGCAGTACTTC. Encoded protein: CASSLTLRGSGDEQYF.